This entry lists 32 T cell receptor beta chains sequenced from one sample in a study of OX40 agonist ivuxolimab in advanced cancers. TCRdb's table, derived via immunoSEQ multiplex PCR, lists solely in-frame clones and lacks some. The sample shows around 100,000 clones, about 88% of them seen only once. Sequences were derived from CD4+ or CD8+ T cells sorted from blood, sampled in a trial of the OX40 agonist ivuxolimab. These TCRs come from an adult with an advanced solid tumor such as melanoma, head and neck, liver or kidney cancer.

The rearrangement joins TRBV5-1 to TRBJ2-1, with a possible D match to TRBD2 (7 bases). The CDR3 has 15 residues. Trimming took 0 bases from V and 6 from J, leaving 13 bases between them. Per the germline V gene, CDR1 is SGHRS and CDR2 is YFSETQ. CDR3 DNA sequence: TGCGCCAGCAGCTTGGTCGGCGGGGGCCCCAATGAGCAGTTCTTC. The encoded protein is CASSLVGGGPNEQFF.

This clone was found a few times. The CDR3 region has the DNA TGTGCCAGCAGTCGACATAGGACCGCCAGGGAGCAGTACTTC. Amino acids: CASSRHRTAREQYF. V usage is TRBV6-1 and J usage is TRBJ2-7, with D unclear. Per the germline V gene, CDR1 is MNHNS and CDR2 is SASEGT. This CDR3 has 14 amino acids. V was cut by 5 bases and J by 7 bases, with 18 bases left in between.

The rearrangement links TRBV5-6 to TRBJ2-5; D is possibly TRBD1 (5 bases). Trimming took 4 bases from V and 5 from J, leaving 12 bases between them. The CDR3 is 13 amino acids. Germline V gene data show CDR1 as SGHDT and CDR2 as YYEEEE. The CDR3 DNA is TGTGCCAGCAGCCCCCAGGGCCGGGAGACCCAGTACTTC. This gives the protein CASSPQGRETQYF. Combining the CDR3 with reference TRBV5-6 and TRBJ2-5 gives the whole variable domain DAGVTQSPTHLIKTRGQQVTLRCSPKSGHDTVSWYQQALGQGPQFIFQYYEEEERQRGNFPDRFSGHQFPNYSSELNVNALLLGDSALYLCASSPQGRETQYFGPGTRLLVL.

This rearrangement joins TRBV7-9 to TRBJ1-5, with 8 bases fitting TRBD1. This CDR3 contains 17 residues. V lost 4 bases to trimming and J lost 1 base; unmatched junction nucleotides: 9. Germline CDR1 is SEHNR and CDR2 is FQNEAQ (reference sequence). The CDR3 region has the DNA TGTGCCAGCAGCTCGGGGGACAGGACGGTGAGCAATCAGCCCCAGCATTTT. It specifies CASSSGDRTVSNQPQHF.

This chain links TRBV10-3 with TRBJ2-7, with 10 bases fitting TRBD2. Looked up from germline, CDR1 is ENHRY and CDR2 is SYGVKD. V shed 5 bases, J shed 2 bases, and the junction held 9 bases outside the gene matches. The CDR3 is 16 residues long. The CDR3 protein is CAISRPSGSGAYEQYF. The CDR3 region has the DNA TGTGCCATCAGTAGACCTAGCGGGAGTGGGGCCTACGAGCAGTACTTC.

This sequence joins TRBV4-1 and TRBJ2-1; D is unclear. The CDR3 runs 12 residues. Per the germline V gene, CDR1 is MGHRA and CDR2 is YSYEKL. The ends were cut back, 4 bases at V and 10 bases at J, with 11 bases in the middle. CDR3 protein: CASSRSSKEQFF. CDR3 DNA sequence: TGCGCCAGCAGCCGATCGTCCAAGGAGCAGTTCTTC.

The chain has TRBV9 and TRBJ2-3; tentative D call: TRBD2 (6 bases). The germline V gene encodes CDR1 SGDLS and CDR2 YYNGEE. V dropped 10 bases and J dropped 5 bases, with 23 bases sitting between them. The CDR3 spans 15 residues. CDR3 loop: CASARGSGSIDTQYF. The CDR3 bases are TGTGCCTCAGCCCGCGGTAGCGGTAGTATAGATACGCAGTATTTT.

The chain carries TRBV5-1 and TRBJ2-7; maybe TRBD1 (6 bases). V was cut by 5 bases and J by 6 bases, with 18 bases left in between. Germline CDR1 and CDR2: SGHRS and YFSETQ. This CDR3 comprises 14 residues. The CDR3 region is CASRTTGLKREQYF. CDR3 nucleotides: TGCGCCAGCAGAACCACAGGGTTAAAGCGCGAGCAGTACTTC.

This rearrangement joins TRBV5-1 to TRBJ2-1; weak D call: TRBD1 (6 bases). The germline V gene has CDR1 SGHRS and CDR2 YFSETQ. Trimming took 4 bases from V and 8 from J, leaving 13 bases between them. The length of the CDR3 is 13 residues. The CDR3, as DNA: TGCGCCAGCAGCCCAGACAGGTCCCATGAGCAGTTCTTC. Translated, it gives CASSPDRSHEQFF.

The chain couples TRBV28 to TRBJ1-5; D possibly corresponds to TRBD1 (5 bases). The ends were cut back, 2 bases at V and 3 bases at J, with 11 bases in the middle. The CDR3 sequence is 15 residues long. The V gene's germline CDR1 is MDHEN and CDR2 SYDVKM. CDR3 DNA sequence: TGTGCCAGCAGTTTACCGACAGCTAACAATCAGCCCCAGCATTTT. It specifies CASSLPTANNQPQHF.

This chain connects TRBV5-4 to TRBJ2-2; D is unclear. V was shortened by 4 bases and J by 5 bases, with 9 bases between the two germline ends. Per germline, CDR1 SGHNT and CDR2 YYREEE (reference sequence). This CDR3 is built from 13 residues. CDR3: CASSGTPTGELFF. CDR3 DNA sequence: TGTGCCAGCAGCGGAACACCGACCGGGGAGCTGTTTTTT.

The chain is built from TRBV5-1 and TRBJ1-2, with D tentatively TRBD1 (5 bases). Per the germline V gene, CDR1 is SGHRS and CDR2 is YFSETQ. V lost 6 bases and J 5 bases, leaving 20 bases between the germline ends. CDR3 length: 15 amino acids. CDR3 residues: CASTPGPGNSYGYTF. The CDR3, as DNA: TGCGCCAGCACCCCCGGGCCAGGGAACTCTTATGGCTACACCTTC.

The chain couples TRBV5-4 to TRBJ2-7; TRBD1 matches at 7 bases. The CDR3 is made up of 15 amino acids. CDR1 SGHNT and CDR2 YYREEE come from the germline V gene (reference sequence). Losses at the gene ends were 4 bases for V and 0 bases for J; bases not matched to a gene: 7. For the CDR3, the DNA is TGTGCCAGCAGCAGACAGGGCCCCAGCTCCTACGAGCAGTACTTC. Protein: CASSRQGPSSYEQYF.

The chain has TRBV6-5 and TRBJ1-1; a possible D gene is TRBD1 (6 bases). The germline V gene has CDR1 MNHEY and CDR2 SVGAGI. V dropped 7 bases and J dropped 5 bases, with 17 bases sitting between them. The CDR3 runs 14 residues. DNA of the CDR3: TGTGCCAGCACCTCGGAGGGGGGGGGAACTGAAGCTTTCTTT. Translation: CASTSEGGGTEAFF.

This sequence joins TRBV27 and TRBJ2-5, with 8 positions matching TRBD2. The trim removed 5 bases at V and 4 bases at J, leaving 9 bases unmatched. Germline V gene lookup returns CDR1 MNHEY and CDR2 SMNVEV (reference sequence). This CDR3 has 15 amino acids. The CDR3 coding sequence is TGTGCCAGCAGTAGAGCGGGAGCGGTCGGAGAGACCCAGTACTTC. Amino acid sequence: CASSRAGAVGETQYF.

This clone was counted once. The V and J genes are TRBV5-4 and TRBJ1-3, with D perhaps matching TRBD1 (6 bases). Germline V gene data show CDR1 as SGHNT and CDR2 as YYREEE (reference sequence). The CDR3 spans 15 residues. V shed 4 bases and J shed 0 bases, with 11 bases lying between them. The CDR3 bases are TGTGCCAGCAGCCCCGGACAGTACTCTGGAAACACCATATATTTT. It codes for CASSPGQYSGNTIYF.

This chain connects TRBV7-9 to TRBJ2-2; D is uncertain. This CDR3 is 14 amino acids long. CDR1 SEHNR and CDR2 FQNEAQ come from the germline V gene (reference sequence). Trimming took 3 bases from V and 1 from J, leaving 6 bases between them. The CDR3 spells CASSLSVNTGELFF. CDR3 bases: TGTGCCAGCAGCTTGTCGGTGAACACCGGGGAGCTGTTTTTT. The full variable domain, with the rest looked up from reference TRBV7-9 and TRBJ2-2, is DTGVSQNPRHKITKRGQNVTFRCDPISEHNRLYWYRQTLGQGPEFLTYFQNEAQLEKSRLLSDRFSAERPKGSFSTLEIQRTEQGDSAMYLCASSLSVNTGELFFGEGSRLTVL.

This sequence joins TRBV28 and TRBJ2-7, with D possibly matching TRBD1 (6 bases). The CDR3 is 14 residues long. Germline V gives CDR1 MDHEN, CDR2 SYDVKM. Trimming stripped 5 bases from V and 4 bases from J, with 15 bases between. CDR3 sequence reads: CASSRPGQGYEQYF. CDR3 nucleotides: TGTGCCAGCAGTCGACCGGGACAAGGTTACGAGCAGTACTTC.

J is TRBJ1-5 and V is TRBV14; a possible D gene is TRBD1 (5 bases). V lost 0 bases and J 5 bases, leaving 8 bases between the germline ends. Germline CDR1 SGHDN, CDR2 FVKESK. CDR3 length: 14 amino acids. As DNA, the CDR3 is TGTGCCAGCAGCCAAGATCTAGGGGATCAGCCCCAGCATTTT. As protein: CASSQDLGDQPQHF.

This clone has a single count. The chain recombines TRBV19 with TRBJ2-7; D is uncertain. Germline loops: CDR1 LNHDA, CDR2 SQIVND (reference sequence). The length of the CDR3 is 12 residues. V lost 4 bases, J lost 6 bases, and 10 bases lay in between. The CDR3 protein is CASSRSGGEQYF. For the CDR3, the DNA is TGTGCCAGTAGTAGGTCGGGTGGCGAGCAGTACTTC.

Concerning this clone itself: Other DNA sequences in the sample encode the same CDR3. The V and J genes are TRBV7-9 and TRBJ2-6; possibly TRBD1 for D (5 bases). Between the trimmed V and J ends, which lost 5 bases and 2 bases, there was a span of 10 bases. This CDR3 has 15 residues. Germline CDR1 is SEHNR and CDR2 is FQNEAQ (reference sequence). The CDR3 coding sequence is TGTGCCAGCAGCCCGGAAGGGGCTGGGGCCAACGTCCTGACTTTC. Translating it yields CASSPEGAGANVLTF.

The V call is TRBV10-3, the J call TRBJ1-2, with D maybe TRBD1 (5 bases). Germline assignment: CDR1 ENHRY and CDR2 SYGVKD. The CDR3 has 15 amino acids. Trimming took off 8 bases at V and 5 bases at J, with 21 bases between the two ends. In DNA, the CDR3 is TGTGCCATCGATCCTACAGGCGCAAGGGGATATGGCTACACCTTC. Amino acids: CAIDPTGARGYGYTF.

The V call is TRBV5-5, the J call TRBJ1-2, with D perhaps matching TRBD1 (5 bases). Trimming stripped 1 base from V and 6 bases from J, with 16 bases between. The germline V gene encodes CDR1 SGHKS and CDR2 YYEKEE (reference sequence). This CDR3 contains 15 residues. The CDR3 DNA reads TGTGCCAGCAGCTTGTTAAGGCCAGGGAGAGATGGCTACACCTTC. Translating it yields CASSLLRPGRDGYTF.

The J gene is TRBJ1-2, the V gene TRBV5-1; possible D gene TRBD1, 6 bases. The germline V and J ends were trimmed by 0 bases and 8 bases, with 11 bases remaining between them. Germline V CDR1 and CDR2: SGHRS, YFSETQ. The CDR3 loop spans 13 amino acids. The CDR3 nucleotides read TGCGCCAGCAGCTTGGGTACAGGGAAGGGCTACACCTTC. Protein sequence: CASSLGTGKGYTF.

This chain uses TRBV2 with TRBJ1-1; TRBD1 agrees at 7 bases. The ends lost 6 bases at V and 0 bases at J; junction bases unmatched: 7. Germline V CDR1 and CDR2: SNHLY, FYNNEI. This CDR3 has 15 amino acids. DNA for the CDR3: TGTGCCAGCAGGCCGGGACAGACGATGAACACTGAAGCTTTCTTT. Its protein product is CASRPGQTMNTEAFF. Filled out from reference TRBV2 and TRBJ1-1, the complete variable domain reads EPEVTQTPSHQVTQMGQEVILRCVPISNHLYFYWYRQILGQKVEFLVSFYNNEISEKSEIFDDQFSVERPDGSNFTLKIRSTKLEDSAMYFCASRPGQTMNTEAFFGQGTRLTVV.

This chain uses TRBV6-5 with TRBJ1-2; 10 bases align to TRBD1. The germline CDR1 and CDR2 sequences are MNHEY and SVGAGI. The CDR3 has 13 amino acids. V shed 7 bases and J 7 bases; nucleotides not matched to a gene: 6. The CDR3 nucleotides are TGTGCCAGCACCGGACAGGGGGTTAGTGGCTACACCTTC. Translated: CASTGQGVSGYTF.

V gene TRBV7-9 combines with J gene TRBJ2-5; D is tentatively TRBD1 or TRBD2 (5 bases each). Germline CDR1 SEHNR, CDR2 FQNEAQ (reference sequence). V was cut by 4 bases and J by 5 bases, with 20 bases left in between. The CDR3 runs 16 residues. The CDR3 sequence: CASSSNGAVKGETQYF. For the CDR3, the DNA is TGTGCCAGCAGCTCCAACGGGGCAGTAAAAGGGGAGACCCAGTACTTC.

This clone was found once. V usage is TRBV9 and J usage is TRBJ2-1; 8 nucleotides agree with TRBD2. Per the germline V gene, CDR1 is SGDLS and CDR2 is YYNGEE. The CDR3 extends over 14 amino acids. V was pared by 2 bases and J by 2 bases, with 0 bases of the junction left unmatched. Here the CDR3 DNA reads TGTGCCAGCAGCGTTAGCGGGACCTACAATGAGCAGTTCTTC. Translated: CASSVSGTYNEQFF.

V and J are TRBV25-1 and TRBJ2-7, with D unclear. CDR3 length: 12 residues. Trimming removed 0 bases from V and 3 bases from J, with 3 bases in between. CDR1 and CDR2 from the germline V gene are MGHDK and SYGVNS. CDR3: CASSEYVYEQYF. CDR3 bases: TGTGCCAGCAGTGAATACGTCTACGAGCAGTACTTC.

The chain links TRBV27 to TRBJ1-6; D is possibly TRBD1 (5 bases). Trimming left V 4 bases short and J 8 bases short, with 9 bases between. The CDR3 is 13 residues long. Germline values: CDR1 MNHEY, CDR2 SMNVEV (reference sequence). CDR3 region: CASSSSRDSPLHF. The CDR3 DNA reads TGTGCCAGCAGTTCGAGCAGGGATTCACCCCTCCACTTT.

The chain couples TRBV30 to TRBJ2-5; 10 bases map to TRBD2. Trimming took 0 bases from V and 5 from J; bases not matched to a gene: 9. This CDR3 has 16 amino acids. Germline V CDR1 and CDR2: GTSNPN, SVGIG (reference sequence). The CDR3 protein is CAWSVESGGALETQYF. CDR3 DNA: TGTGCCTGGAGTGTAGAGAGCGGGGGGGCGTTGGAGACCCAGTACTTC.

V usage is TRBV11-3 and J usage is TRBJ2-7; TRBD2 might be the D (5 bases). Per the germline V gene, CDR1 is SGHNT and CDR2 is YENEEA. The V and J ends lost 4 bases and 0 bases respectively, with 7 bases between them. This CDR3 region has 13 residues. The CDR3 sequence: CASSSGSSYEQYF. The DNA of the CDR3 is TGTGCCAGCAGCTCGGGGAGCTCCTACGAGCAGTACTTC.